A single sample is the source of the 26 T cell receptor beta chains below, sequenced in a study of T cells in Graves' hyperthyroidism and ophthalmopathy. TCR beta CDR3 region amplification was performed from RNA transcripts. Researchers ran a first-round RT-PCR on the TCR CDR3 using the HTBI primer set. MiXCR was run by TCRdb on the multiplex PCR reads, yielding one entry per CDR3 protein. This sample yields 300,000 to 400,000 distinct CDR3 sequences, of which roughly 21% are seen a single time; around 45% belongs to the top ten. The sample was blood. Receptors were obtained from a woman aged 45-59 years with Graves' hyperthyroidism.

The CDR3 nucleotides are TGTGCCAGCAGTGATAGGGGTGGGGCCAACGTCCTGACTTTC. Encoded protein: CASSDRGGANVLTF. V and J are TRBV12-3 or TRBV12-4 and TRBJ2-6; D may be TRBD1 (5 bases). There are 14 residues in the CDR3. Trimming left V 5 bases short and J 3 bases short, with 8 bases between.

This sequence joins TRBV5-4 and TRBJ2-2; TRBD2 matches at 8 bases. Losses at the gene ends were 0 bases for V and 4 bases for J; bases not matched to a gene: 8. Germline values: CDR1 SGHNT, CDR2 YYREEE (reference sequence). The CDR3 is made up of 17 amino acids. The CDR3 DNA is TGTGCCAGCAGCTTGGCCGGAAGCGGGGGTGCCACCGGGGAGCTGTTTTTT. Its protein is CASSLAGSGGATGELFF.

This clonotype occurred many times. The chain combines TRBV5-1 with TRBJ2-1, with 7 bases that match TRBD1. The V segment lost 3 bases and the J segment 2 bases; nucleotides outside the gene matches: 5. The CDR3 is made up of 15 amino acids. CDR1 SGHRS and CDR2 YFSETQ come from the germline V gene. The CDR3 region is CASSSRGQPYNEQFF. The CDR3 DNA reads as TGCGCCAGCAGCTCCCGGGGACAGCCCTACAATGAGCAGTTCTTC.

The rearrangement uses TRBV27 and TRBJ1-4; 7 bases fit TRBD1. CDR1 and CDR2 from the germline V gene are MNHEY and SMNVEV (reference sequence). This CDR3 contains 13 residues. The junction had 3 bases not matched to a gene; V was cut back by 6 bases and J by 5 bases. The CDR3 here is CASRLQGNEKLFF. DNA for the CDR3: TGTGCCAGCAGACTACAGGGGAATGAAAAACTGTTTTTT.

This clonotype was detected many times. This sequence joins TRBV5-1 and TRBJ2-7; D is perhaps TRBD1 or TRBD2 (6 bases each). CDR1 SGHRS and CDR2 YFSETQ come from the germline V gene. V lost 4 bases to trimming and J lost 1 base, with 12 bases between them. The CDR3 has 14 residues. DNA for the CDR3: TGCGCCAGCAGCGCTACAGGGAGGTCCTACGAGCAGTACTTC. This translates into CASSATGRSYEQYF.

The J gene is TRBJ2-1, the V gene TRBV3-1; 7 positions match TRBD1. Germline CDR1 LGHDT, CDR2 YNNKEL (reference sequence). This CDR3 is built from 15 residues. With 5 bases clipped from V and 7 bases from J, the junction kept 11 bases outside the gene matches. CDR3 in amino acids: CASSVGQVRKNEQFF. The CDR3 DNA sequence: TGTGCCAGCAGCGTCGGACAGGTGCGGAAAAATGAGCAGTTCTTC.

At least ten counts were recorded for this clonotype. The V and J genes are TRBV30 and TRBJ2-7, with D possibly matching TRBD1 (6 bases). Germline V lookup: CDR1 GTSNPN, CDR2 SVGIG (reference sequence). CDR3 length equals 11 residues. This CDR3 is CAQGFPYEQYF. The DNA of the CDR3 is TGTGCACAGGGATTTCCCTACGAGCAGTACTTC.

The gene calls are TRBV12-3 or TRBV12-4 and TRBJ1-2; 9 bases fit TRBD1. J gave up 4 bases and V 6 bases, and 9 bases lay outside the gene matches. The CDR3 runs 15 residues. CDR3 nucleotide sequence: TGTGCCAGCAGGGGGACAGGGCGCTTTGTCTATGGCTACACCTTC. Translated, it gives CASRGTGRFVYGYTF.

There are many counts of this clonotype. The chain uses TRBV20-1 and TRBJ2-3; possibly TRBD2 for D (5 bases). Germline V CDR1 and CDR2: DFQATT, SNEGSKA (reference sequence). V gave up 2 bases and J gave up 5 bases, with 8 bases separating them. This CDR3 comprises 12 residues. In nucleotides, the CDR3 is TGCAGTGCTAGAAGGGCGGGAGATACGCAGTATTTT. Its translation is CSARRAGDTQYF.

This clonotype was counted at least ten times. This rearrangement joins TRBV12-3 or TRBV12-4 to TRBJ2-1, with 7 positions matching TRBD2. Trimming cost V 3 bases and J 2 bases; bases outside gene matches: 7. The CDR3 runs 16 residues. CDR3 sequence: CASSFGLAETYNEQFF. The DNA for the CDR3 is TGTGCCAGCAGTTTCGGGCTAGCGGAAACCTACAATGAGCAGTTCTTC.

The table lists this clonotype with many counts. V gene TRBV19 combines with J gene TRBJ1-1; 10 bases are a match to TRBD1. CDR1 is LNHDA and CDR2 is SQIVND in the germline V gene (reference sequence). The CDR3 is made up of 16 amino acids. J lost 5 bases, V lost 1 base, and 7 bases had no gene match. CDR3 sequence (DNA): TGTGCCAGTAGTATAGTTGGACAGGGGGATCGAACTGAAGCTTTCTTT. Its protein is CASSIVGQGDRTEAFF.

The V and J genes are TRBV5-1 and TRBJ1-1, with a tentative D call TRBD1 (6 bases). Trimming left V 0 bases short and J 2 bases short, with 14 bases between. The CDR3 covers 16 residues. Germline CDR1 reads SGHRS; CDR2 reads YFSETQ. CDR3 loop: CASSLDAQGGNTEAFF. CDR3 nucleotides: TGCGCCAGCAGCTTGGATGCACAGGGAGGAAACACTGAAGCTTTCTTT.

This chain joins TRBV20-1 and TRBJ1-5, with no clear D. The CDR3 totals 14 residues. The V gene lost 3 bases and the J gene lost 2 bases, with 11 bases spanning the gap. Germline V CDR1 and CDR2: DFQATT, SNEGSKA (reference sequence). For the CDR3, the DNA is TGCAGTGCTAGTAAGGGAGAGGGCAATCAGCCCCAGCATTTT. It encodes CSASKGEGNQPQHF.

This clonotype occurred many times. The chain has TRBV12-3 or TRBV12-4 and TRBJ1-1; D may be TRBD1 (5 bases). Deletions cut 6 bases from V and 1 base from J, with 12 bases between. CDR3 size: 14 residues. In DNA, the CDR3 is TGTGCCAGCAGCTTGGGCAGGGCGAACACTGAAGCTTTCTTT. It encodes CASSLGRANTEAFF.

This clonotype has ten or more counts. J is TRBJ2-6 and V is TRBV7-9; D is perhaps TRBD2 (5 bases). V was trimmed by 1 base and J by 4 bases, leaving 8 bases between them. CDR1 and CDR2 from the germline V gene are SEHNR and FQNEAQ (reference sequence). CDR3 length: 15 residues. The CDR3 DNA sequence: TGTGCCAGCAGCTTAGGAGCGGAGGGGGCCAACGTCCTGACTTTC. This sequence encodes CASSLGAEGANVLTF. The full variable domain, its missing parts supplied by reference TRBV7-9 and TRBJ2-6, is DTGVSQNPRHKITKRGQNVTFRCDPISEHNRLYWYRQTLGQGPEFLTYFQNEAQLEKSRLLSDRFSAERPKGSFSTLEIQRTEQGDSAMYLCASSLGAEGANVLTFGAGSRLTVL.

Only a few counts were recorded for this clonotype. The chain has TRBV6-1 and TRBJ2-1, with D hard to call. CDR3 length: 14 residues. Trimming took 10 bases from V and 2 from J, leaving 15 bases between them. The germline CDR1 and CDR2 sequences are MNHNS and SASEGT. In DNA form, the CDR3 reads TGTGCCACGACACCCGGGCAGGCCTACAATGAGCAGTTCTTC. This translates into CATTPGQAYNEQFF.

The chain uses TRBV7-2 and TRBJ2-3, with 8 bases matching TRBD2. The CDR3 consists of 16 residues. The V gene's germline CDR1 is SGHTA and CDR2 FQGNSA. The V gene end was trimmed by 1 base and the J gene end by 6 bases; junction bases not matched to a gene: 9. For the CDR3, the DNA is TGTGCCAGCAGCTTAGATCGAGCGGGAGTGTTGGATACGCAGTATTTT. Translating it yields CASSLDRAGVLDTQYF.

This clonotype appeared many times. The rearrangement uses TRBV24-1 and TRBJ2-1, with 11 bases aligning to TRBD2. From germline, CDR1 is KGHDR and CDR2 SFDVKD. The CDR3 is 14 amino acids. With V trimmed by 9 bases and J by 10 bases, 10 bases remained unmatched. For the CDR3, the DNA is TGTGCCACCCATAGCGGGGGGGCCCTTTCCGAGCAGTTCTTC. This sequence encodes CATHSGGALSEQFF.

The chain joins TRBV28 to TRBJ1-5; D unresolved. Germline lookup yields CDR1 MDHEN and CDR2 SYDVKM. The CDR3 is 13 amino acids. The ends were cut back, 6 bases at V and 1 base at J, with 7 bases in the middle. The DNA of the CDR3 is TGTGCCAGCAGAGGACGGAGCAATCAGCCCCAGCATTTT. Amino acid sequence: CASRGRSNQPQHF.

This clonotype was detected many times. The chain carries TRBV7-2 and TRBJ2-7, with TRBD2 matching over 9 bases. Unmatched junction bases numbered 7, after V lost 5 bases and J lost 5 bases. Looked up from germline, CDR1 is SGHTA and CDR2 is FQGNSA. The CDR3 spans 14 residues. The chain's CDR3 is CASSIGLASHEQYF. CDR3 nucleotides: TGTGCCAGCAGCATCGGACTAGCGTCGCACGAGCAGTACTTC. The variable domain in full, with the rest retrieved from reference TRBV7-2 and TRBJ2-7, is GAGVSQSPSNKVTEKGKDVELRCDPISGHTALYWYRQSLGQGLEFLIYFQGNSAPDKSGLPSDRFSAERTGGSVSTLTIQRTQQEDSAVYLCASSIGLASHEQYFGPGTRLTVT.

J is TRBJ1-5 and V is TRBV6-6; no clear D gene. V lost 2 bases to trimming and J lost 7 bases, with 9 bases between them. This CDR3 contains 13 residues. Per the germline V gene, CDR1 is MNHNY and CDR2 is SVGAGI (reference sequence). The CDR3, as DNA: TGTGCCAGCAGTTACAGTGCCGGCCAGCCCCAGCATTTT. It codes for CASSYSAGQPQHF.

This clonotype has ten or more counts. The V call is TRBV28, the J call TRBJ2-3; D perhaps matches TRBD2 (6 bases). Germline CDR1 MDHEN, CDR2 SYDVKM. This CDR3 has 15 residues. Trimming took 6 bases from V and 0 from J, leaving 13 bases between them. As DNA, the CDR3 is TGTGCCAGCAGCCCCGGAGGGTCCAGCACAGATACGCAGTATTTT. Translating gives CASSPGGSSTDTQYF.

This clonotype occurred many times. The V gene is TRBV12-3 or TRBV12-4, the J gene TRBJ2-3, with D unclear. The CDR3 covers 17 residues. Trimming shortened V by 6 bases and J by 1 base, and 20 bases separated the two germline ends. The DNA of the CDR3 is TGTGCCAGCAGGGGTTGGGGTCCACATGGGGGCACAGATACGCAGTATTTT. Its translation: CASRGWGPHGGTDTQYF.

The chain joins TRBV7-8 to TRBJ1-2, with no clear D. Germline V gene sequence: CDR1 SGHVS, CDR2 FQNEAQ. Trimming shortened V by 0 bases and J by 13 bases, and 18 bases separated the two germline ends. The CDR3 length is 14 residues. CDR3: CASSLASPGVRTTF. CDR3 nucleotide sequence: TGTGCCAGCAGCTTAGCCTCCCCCGGGGTCCGTACCACCTTC.

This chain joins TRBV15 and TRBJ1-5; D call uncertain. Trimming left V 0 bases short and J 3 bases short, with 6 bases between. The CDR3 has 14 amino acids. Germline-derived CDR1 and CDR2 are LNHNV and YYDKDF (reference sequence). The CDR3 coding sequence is TGTGCCACCAGCAGAGATAGGGACAATCAGCCCCAGCATTTT. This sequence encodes CATSRDRDNQPQHF.

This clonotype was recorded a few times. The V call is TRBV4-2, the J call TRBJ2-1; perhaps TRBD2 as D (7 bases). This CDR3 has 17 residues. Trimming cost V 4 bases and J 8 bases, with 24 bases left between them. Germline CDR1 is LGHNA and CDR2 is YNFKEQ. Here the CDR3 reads CASSLEGGRGTLDEQFF. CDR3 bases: TGTGCCAGCAGCCTTGAGGGGGGGCGGGGGACCCTCGATGAGCAGTTCTTC.